The rows below give T cell receptor beta chains drawn from one sample of a study of shared clonotypes between healthy human individuals. Clones were sequenced by immunoSEQ multiplex PCR, and TCRdb holds only the in-frame ones, with some missing. This sample yields under 2,500,000 clones, of which approximately 96% are seen a single time; 0.1% to 0.15% belongs to the top ten. The sample was naive CD4+ T cells sorted from blood. These receptors were collected from a man between 18 and 29 years old in good health. CDR3s include the opening cysteine and the closing phenylalanine or tryptophan. Fields, in order: D gene, clone size, J gene, V gene, CDR3 protein, CDR3 DNA. D genes are given only for firm matches. The size entry is marked missing in some rows and otherwise reads once, few, many or a size class.

D: TRBD1
size: NA
J: TRBJ1-3
V: TRBV2
CDR3: CASRPGQGVSTRRSGNTIYF
DNA: TGTGCCAGCAGACCGGGACAGGGGGTTTCTACCCGCCGCTCTGGAAACACCATATATTTT

D: NA
size: NA
J: TRBJ2-2
V: TRBV15
CDR3: CATSRDGQEELFF
DNA: TGTGCCACCAGCAGAGATGGGCAGGAGGAGCTGTTTTTT

D: NA
size: NA
J: TRBJ1-5
V: TRBV18
CDR3: CASSLTPENQPQHF
DNA: TGTGCCAGCTCATTGACTCCAGAAAATCAGCCCCAGCATTTT

D: NA
size: NA
J: TRBJ2-7
V: TRBV5-1
CDR3: CASSPGTQAYEQYF
DNA: TGCGCCAGCAGCCCCGGGACTCAAGCCTACGAGCAGTACTTC

D: NA
size: NA
J: TRBJ2-6
V: TRBV5-1
CDR3: CASSLAGGSGANVLTF
DNA: TGCGCCAGCAGCTTGGCCGGAGGGTCCGGGGCCAACGTCCTGACTTTC

D: TRBD2
size: NA
J: TRBJ2-2
V: TRBV6-5
CDR3: CASSSSGLAARELFF
DNA: TGTGCCAGCAGTTCGTCGGGACTAGCGGCGAGGGAGCTGTTTTTT

D: NA
size: NA
J: TRBJ2-2
V: TRBV2
CDR3: CASRVANTGELFF
DNA: TGTGCCAGCAGGGTAGCGAACACCGGGGAGCTGTTTTTT

D: NA
size: NA
J: TRBJ1-2
V: TRBV25-1
CDR3: CASSKYGDWRYGYTF
DNA: TGTGCCAGCAGCAAATATGGGGATTGGCGATATGGCTACACCTTC

D: NA
size: NA
J: TRBJ2-2
V: TRBV28
CDR3: CASTSLNTGELFF
DNA: TGTGCCAGCACCTCCTTGAACACCGGGGAGCTGTTTTTT

D: NA
size: NA
J: TRBJ2-3
V: TRBV18
CDR3: CASSPPYGTSTDTQYF
DNA: TGTGCCAGCTCACCACCGTACGGAACTAGCACAGATACGCAGTATTTT

D: NA
size: NA
J: TRBJ2-1
V: TRBV2
CDR3: CASSEATEQFF
DNA: TGTGCCAGCAGTGAAGCGACTGAGCAGTTCTTC

D: TRBD1
size: once
J: TRBJ2-4
V: TRBV18
CDR3: CASSLDRAIAKNIQYF
DNA: TGTGCCAGCTCACTCGACAGGGCTATAGCCAAAAACATTCAGTACTTC

D: NA
size: NA
J: TRBJ2-7
V: TRBV5-1
CDR3: CASSLGAGGPYEQYF
DNA: TGCGCCAGCAGCTTGGGGGCAGGGGGGCCCTACGAGCAGTACTTC

D: NA
size: NA
J: TRBJ2-3
V: TRBV18
CDR3: CASSGTLGTDTQYF
DNA: TGTGCCAGCTCCGGGACACTGGGCACAGATACGCAGTATTTT

D: NA
size: NA
J: TRBJ2-3
V: TRBV2
CDR3: CASKQLSTDTQYF
DNA: TGTGCCAGCAAACAGCTTAGCACAGATACGCAGTATTTT

D: NA
size: NA
J: TRBJ2-7
V: TRBV6-5
CDR3: CARLRWHYEQYF
DNA: TGTGCCAGATTACGTTGGCACTACGAGCAGTACTTC

D: NA
size: NA
J: TRBJ2-1
V: TRBV5-6
CDR3: CASSSPTGGDEQFF
DNA: TGTGCCAGCAGCTCTCCGACAGGCGGTGATGAGCAGTTCTTC

D: NA
size: NA
J: TRBJ2-1
V: TRBV9
CDR3: CASSVYVLGNEQFF
DNA: TGTGCCAGCAGCGTATACGTCTTGGGCAATGAGCAGTTCTTC

D: NA
size: NA
J: TRBJ2-2
V: TRBV11-2
CDR3: CASINQGLRYTGELFF
DNA: TGTGCCAGCATCAATCAGGGGCTAAGGTACACCGGGGAGCTGTTTTTT

D: TRBD1
size: NA
J: TRBJ2-3
V: TRBV11-2
CDR3: CASSPGQGSTDTQYF
DNA: TGTGCCAGCAGCCCGGGACAGGGTAGCACAGATACGCAGTATTTT

D: NA
size: NA
J: TRBJ2-3
V: TRBV21-1
CDR3: CASGFTDTQYF
DNA: TGTGCCAGCGGGTTCACAGATACGCAGTATTTT

D: NA
size: NA
J: TRBJ2-3
V: TRBV27
CDR3: CASSFYGGPDTQYF
DNA: TGTGCCAGCAGTTTTTATGGCGGTCCAGATACGCAGTATTTT

D: NA
size: NA
J: TRBJ1-5
V: TRBV6-1
CDR3: CASTIGGIFNQPQHF
DNA: TGTGCCAGCACGATTGGGGGGATATTCAATCAGCCCCAGCATTTT

D: NA
size: NA
J: TRBJ2-7
V: TRBV2
CDR3: CASSGPGQGPYEQYF
DNA: TGTGCCAGCAGTGGCCCGGGACAAGGGCCCTACGAGCAGTACTTC

D: NA
size: NA
J: TRBJ2-2
V: TRBV18
CDR3: CASSHRVANTGELFF
DNA: TGTGCCAGCTCACACAGGGTCGCGAACACCGGGGAGCTGTTTTTT

D: NA
size: NA
J: TRBJ1-3
V: TRBV4-3
CDR3: CASSPKIDGGKLYF
DNA: TGCGCCAGCAGCCCTAAAATAGATGGGGGTAAGCTCTATTTT

D: NA
size: NA
J: TRBJ1-1
V: TRBV30
CDR3: CAWVRDNGEAFF
DNA: TGTGCCTGGGTCCGGGACAACGGCGAAGCTTTCTTT

D: TRBD1
size: NA
J: TRBJ1-5
V: TRBV28
CDR3: CASSFGQAFNQPQHF
DNA: TGTGCCAGCAGTTTCGGACAGGCCTTCAATCAGCCCCAGCATTTT

D: NA
size: NA
J: TRBJ1-1
V: TRBV29-1
CDR3: CSVERVTEAFF
DNA: TGCAGCGTTGAGAGGGTTACTGAAGCTTTCTTT

D: NA
size: NA
J: TRBJ1-1
V: TRBV9
CDR3: CASSVLQETEAFF
DNA: TGTGCCAGCAGCGTCCTACAGGAGACTGAAGCTTTCTTT

D: TRBD1
size: NA
J: TRBJ1-2
V: TRBV27
CDR3: CASSTRQGRDYGYTF
DNA: TGTGCCAGCAGTACCCGACAGGGGAGGGACTATGGCTACACCTTC

D: NA
size: NA
J: TRBJ2-7
V: TRBV19
CDR3: CASSILSGSYEQYF
DNA: TGTGCCAGTAGTATACTTTCAGGATCCTACGAGCAGTACTTC

D: TRBD1
size: NA
J: TRBJ1-2
V: TRBV7-2
CDR3: CASSLSGTGHGYTF
DNA: TGTGCCAGCAGCTTATCAGGGACAGGGCATGGCTACACCTTC

D: TRBD2
size: NA
J: TRBJ2-2
V: TRBV19
CDR3: CASRLGTTNTGELFF
DNA: TGTGCCAGTAGACTCGGGACTACGAACACCGGGGAGCTGTTTTTT

D: NA
size: NA
J: TRBJ1-3
V: TRBV10-1
CDR3: CASSESGGSGNTIYF
DNA: TGCGCCAGCAGTGAGTCCGGTGGCTCTGGAAACACCATATATTTT

D: NA
size: NA
J: TRBJ1-1
V: TRBV30
CDR3: CAWSADTEAFF
DNA: TGTGCCTGGAGTGCCGACACTGAAGCTTTCTTT

D: NA
size: NA
J: TRBJ1-5
V: TRBV18
CDR3: CASSAEEHSNQPQHF
DNA: TGTGCCAGCTCCGCAGAGGAACATAGCAATCAGCCCCAGCATTTT

D: NA
size: NA
J: TRBJ1-2
V: TRBV5-4
CDR3: CASSPAETPTNYGYTF
DNA: TGTGCCAGCAGCCCGGCCGAGACACCAACTAACTATGGCTACACCTTC

D: NA
size: NA
J: TRBJ1-5
V: TRBV7-2
CDR3: CASSLVTGRNSNQPQHF
DNA: TGTGCCAGCAGCTTAGTGACCGGACGTAATAGCAATCAGCCCCAGCATTTT

D: NA
size: NA
J: TRBJ2-3
V: TRBV5-1
CDR3: CASSPGASFTDTQYF
DNA: TGCGCCAGCAGCCCTGGGGCTAGTTTTACAGATACGCAGTATTTT

D: NA
size: NA
J: TRBJ1-1
V: TRBV19
CDR3: CASSLRSDTEAFF
DNA: TGTGCCAGTAGCCTTCGTTCGGACACTGAAGCTTTCTTT

D: TRBD2
size: NA
J: TRBJ2-7
V: TRBV6-6
CDR3: CASSYSESSGSRQYF
DNA: TGTGCCAGCAGTTACTCAGAGTCTAGCGGGAGTCGTCAGTACTTC

D: NA
size: NA
J: TRBJ2-2
V: TRBV5-1
CDR3: CASSLAQTNTGELFF
DNA: TGCGCCAGCAGCTTGGCTCAGACGAACACCGGGGAGCTGTTTTTT